This TCR beta chain was retrieved from a study of blood T cell repertoires in COVID-19. Looking at the study overall: The origin of the acute and convalescent COVID-19 samples was the United States, Italy and Spain.

V gave up 0 bases and J gave up 4 bases; unmatched junction bases: 7. The CDR3 runs to 16 residues. Looked up from germline, CDR1 is SGDLS and CDR2 is YYNGEE. Sequenced by immunoSEQ multiplex PCR; TCRdb stores in-frame clones only, minus some. The table records about 94,000 clones, 80% of them present only once. This rearrangement joins TRBV9 to TRBJ2-3, with TRBD2 identical over 8 bases. The source of this sequence is a human donor in a cohort sampled during active COVID-19. Material for sequencing was peripheral blood. The DNA for the CDR3 is TGTGCCAGCAGCGTAGGGAACGGGAGGGCCCCAGATACGCAGTATTTT. Translating it yields CASSVGNGRAPDTQYF.